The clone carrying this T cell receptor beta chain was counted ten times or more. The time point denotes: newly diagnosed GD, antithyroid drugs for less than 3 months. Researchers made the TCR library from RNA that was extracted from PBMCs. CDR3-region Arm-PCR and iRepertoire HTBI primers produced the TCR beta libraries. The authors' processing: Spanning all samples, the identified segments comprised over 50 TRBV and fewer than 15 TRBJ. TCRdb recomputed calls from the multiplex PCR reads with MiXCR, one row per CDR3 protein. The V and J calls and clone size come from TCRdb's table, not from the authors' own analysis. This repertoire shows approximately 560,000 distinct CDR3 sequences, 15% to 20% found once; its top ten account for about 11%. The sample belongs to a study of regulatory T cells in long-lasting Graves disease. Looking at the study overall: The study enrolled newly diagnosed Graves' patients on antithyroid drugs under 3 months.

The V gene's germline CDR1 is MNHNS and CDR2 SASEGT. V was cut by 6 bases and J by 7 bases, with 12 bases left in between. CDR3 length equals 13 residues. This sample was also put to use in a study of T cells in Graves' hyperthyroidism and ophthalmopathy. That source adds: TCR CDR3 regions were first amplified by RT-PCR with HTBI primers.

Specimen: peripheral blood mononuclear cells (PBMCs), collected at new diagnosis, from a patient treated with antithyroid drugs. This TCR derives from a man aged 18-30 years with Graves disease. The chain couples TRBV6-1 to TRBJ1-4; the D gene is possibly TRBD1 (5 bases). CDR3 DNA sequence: TGTGCCAGCAGAAGGGGCGGGAGTGAAAAACTGTTTTTT. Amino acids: CASRRGGSEKLFF.